The 17 T cell receptor beta chains given below trace back to one sample, sequenced in a study of identifying expanded T cells in peripheral blood. TCRdb keeps only in-frame clones here, not all; method: immunoSEQ multiplex PCR. Altogether about 100,000 clones are present, approximately 89% being singletons, with the ten largest covering 4.5% to 6.5%. Sequences were obtained from blood. These receptors came from a person between 18 and 75 years old in good health.

V usage is TRBV5-4 and J usage is TRBJ1-6, with D perhaps matching TRBD1 (5 bases). Trimming stripped 0 bases from V and 5 bases from J, with 6 bases between. Germline loops: CDR1 SGHNT, CDR2 YYREEE (reference sequence). This CDR3 is built from 14 residues. As DNA, the CDR3 is TGTGCCAGCAGCTTGGGACAGAATAATTCACCCCTCCACTTT. Translation: CASSLGQNNSPLHF.

This clone is categorized as medium-sized (0.01 to 0.1%). This rearrangement joins TRBV4-2 to TRBJ2-3, with 13 bases that match TRBD2. After removal of 0 bases from V and 3 bases from J, the junction contained 3 bases not matched to a gene. Germline lookup yields CDR1 LGHNA and CDR2 YNFKEQ. This CDR3 has 17 residues. CDR3 protein: CASSQELAGGPTDTQYF. The CDR3 nucleotides read TGTGCCAGCAGCCAAGAACTAGCGGGAGGGCCTACAGATACGCAGTATTTT.

The chain has TRBV7-9 and TRBJ1-3; perhaps TRBD1 as D (6 bases). V lost 8 bases to trimming and J lost 7 bases, with 18 bases between them. Looked up from germline, CDR1 is SEHNR and CDR2 is FQNEAQ (reference sequence). The CDR3 is 14 amino acids. This chain's CDR3 is CASAEGHRSNTIYF. The DNA of the CDR3 is TGTGCCAGCGCAGAGGGACACCGGTCGAACACCATATATTTT.

The V and J genes are TRBV30 and TRBJ1-5, with TRBD1 matching 7 bases. The CDR3 runs 15 residues. The V and J ends lost 2 bases and 6 bases, in that order; junction bases with no gene match: 10. The germline CDR1 and CDR2 sequences are GTSNPN and SVGIG (reference sequence). CDR3 DNA sequence: TGTGCCTGGAGTAACCCCGGGACAGTTTCTCAGCCCCAGCATTTT. Translating it yields CAWSNPGTVSQPQHF.

Ten or more counts support this clone. This chain joins TRBV30 and TRBJ1-1; no clear D gene. CDR1 and CDR2 (germline): GTSNPN, SVGIG (reference sequence). This CDR3 comprises 12 residues. V was trimmed by 1 base and J by 10 bases, leaving 13 bases between them. The DNA of the CDR3 is TGTGCCTGGAGTGGGACCACTCCGGGAGCTTTCTTT. Protein sequence: CAWSGTTPGAFF.

This clone came up a few times. The chain links TRBV6-1 to TRBJ2-7, with D perhaps matching TRBD1 (6 bases). Deletions cut 5 bases from V and 6 bases from J, with 17 bases between. The length of the CDR3 is 14 residues. Germline CDR1 is MNHNS and CDR2 is SASEGT. The CDR3 spells CASSPGQLESEQYF. The CDR3 region has the DNA TGTGCCAGCAGTCCCGGACAGCTTGAAAGCGAGCAGTACTTC.

The chain employs TRBV7-9 and TRBJ1-2; the D gene is possibly TRBD1 (5 bases). Germline CDR1 reads SEHNR; CDR2 reads FQNEAQ (reference sequence). The CDR3 spans 14 residues. The V gene lost 1 base and the J gene lost 0 bases, with 6 bases spanning the gap. Here the CDR3 DNA reads TGTGCCAGCAGCTTAGGGGGGGCTAACTATGGCTACACCTTC. This translates into CASSLGGANYGYTF.

V gene TRBV5-1 combines with J gene TRBJ2-7; tentative D call: TRBD2 (5 bases). Between the trimmed V and J ends, which lost 4 bases and 2 bases, there was a span of 7 bases. The germline CDR1 and CDR2 sequences are SGHRS and YFSETQ. The CDR3 is 12 residues long. In nucleotides, the CDR3 is TGCGCCAGCAGCCCCGGGGCCTACGAGCAGTACTTC. Protein: CASSPGAYEQYF.

The chain combines TRBV5-4 with TRBJ1-1; a possible D gene is TRBD1 (6 bases). V was cut by 0 bases and J by 3 bases, with 9 bases left in between. The V gene's germline CDR1 is SGHNT and CDR2 YYREEE (reference sequence). The CDR3 has 14 amino acids. The CDR3 reads CASSLEGGYTEAFF. The CDR3 region has the DNA TGTGCCAGCAGCTTGGAGGGGGGCTACACTGAAGCTTTCTTT.

The chain is built from TRBV6-5 and TRBJ2-1; D is unresolved. The CDR3 sequence is 11 residues long. CDR1 and CDR2 (germline): MNHEY, SVGAGI. The V end lost 8 bases, the J end lost 4 bases, and 6 bases lay between the germline ends. The CDR3 region is CASERYNEQFF. The CDR3 bases are TGTGCCAGCGAAAGATACAATGAGCAGTTCTTC.

The chain links TRBV7-8 to TRBJ2-5; weak D call: TRBD1 (5 bases). The CDR3 loop spans 14 amino acids. The germline CDR1 and CDR2 sequences are SGHVS and FQNEAQ. V dropped 5 bases and J dropped 5 bases, with 15 bases sitting between them. The CDR3 loop reads CASSQFTGEETQYF. In nucleotides, the CDR3 is TGTGCCAGCAGCCAGTTCACAGGCGAGGAGACCCAGTACTTC. The whole variable domain, remainder taken from reference TRBV7-8 and TRBJ2-5, is GAGVSQSPRYKVAKRGQDVALRCDPISGHVSLFWYQQALGQGPEFLTYFQNEAQLDKSGLPSDRFFAERPEGSVSTLKIQRTQQEDSAVYLCASSQFTGEETQYFGPGTRLLVL.

The genes are TRBV30 and TRBJ1-1, with TRBD1 as a possible D gene (5 bases). The V end was cut by 3 bases, the J end by 1 base, with 18 bases between. Per the germline V gene, CDR1 is GTSNPN and CDR2 is SVGIG (reference sequence). The CDR3 contains 16 residues. CDR3 nucleotides: TGTGCCTGGAGAAAGCCGGGTCTAGGGGAGAACACTGAAGCTTTCTTT. Translation: CAWRKPGLGENTEAFF.

On this clone: The sample has other DNA sequences that encode this CDR3 too. The chain has TRBV18 and TRBJ1-1; 7 positions match TRBD1. Germline trimming cut 6 bases from V and 3 bases from J; bases unmatched to any gene: 4. From germline, CDR1 is KGHSH and CDR2 LQKENI. The length of the CDR3 is 13 residues. The CDR3 nucleotides read TGTGCCAGCTCGCTTACAGGGGACACTGAAGCTTTCTTT. Its translation is CASSLTGDTEAFF.

The chain joins TRBV6-5 to TRBJ1-1, with D possibly being TRBD1 (5 bases). CDR3 size: 13 residues. V was shortened by 5 bases and J by 1 base, with 8 bases between the two germline ends. CDR1 is MNHEY, CDR2 SVGAGI, per germline. The CDR3 DNA sequence: TGTGCCAGCAGTATCACAGGGAACACTGAAGCTTTCTTT. Amino acid sequence: CASSITGNTEAFF.

The chain recombines TRBV18 with TRBJ2-2, with a weak D call TRBD2 (6 bases). This CDR3 has 14 residues. CDR1 is KGHSH, CDR2 LQKENI, per germline. Trimming took off 4 bases at V and 4 bases at J, with 10 bases between the two ends. The CDR3 coding sequence is TGTGCCAGCTCACAGGGACTCCTCACCGGGGAGCTGTTTTTT. The encoded protein is CASSQGLLTGELFF. The complete variable domain, with remaining parts taken from reference TRBV18 and TRBJ2-2, reads NAGVMQNPRHLVRRRGQEARLRCSPMKGHSHVYWYRQLPEEGLKFMVYLQKENIIDESGMPKERFSAEFPKEGPSILRIQQVVRGDSAAYFCASSQGLLTGELFFGEGSRLTVL.

This chain uses TRBV7-7 with TRBJ2-7; D not certain. The CDR3 length is 13 residues. The germline V and J ends were trimmed by 1 base and 5 bases, with 9 bases remaining between them. CDR1 SSHAT and CDR2 FNYEAQ come from the germline V gene (reference sequence). Written as DNA, the CDR3 is TGTGCCAGCAGCTTAGGCCTACAACACGAGCAGTACTTC. As protein: CASSLGLQHEQYF.

The chain employs TRBV5-1 and TRBJ1-4; D possibly corresponds to TRBD1 (5 bases). V gave up 0 bases and J gave up 4 bases, with 10 bases separating them. The V gene's germline CDR1 is SGHRS and CDR2 YFSETQ. The CDR3 length is 15 residues. For the CDR3, the DNA is TGCGCCAGCAGCTTGGTAACCGGGGGTAATGAAAAACTGTTTTTT. This encodes CASSLVTGGNEKLFF.